Listed here are 30 T cell receptor beta chains from one sample, sequenced in a study of blood T cells in healthy people across ages. With a J-beta primer mix and a sample-barcoded 5' primer, a second PCR ran about 7 to 12 cycles. TCRdb used MiXCR to reprocess the 5' RACE reads, holding one entry per CDR3 protein. The sample consists of hundreds of thousands of distinct CDR3 sequences, less than 35% of them appearing once. Sample: blood. The receptor set was obtained from a woman aged 80 or over in good health.

There are many counts of this clonotype. The chain combines TRBV6-6 with TRBJ2-3, with unresolved D. Trimming left V 2 bases short and J 5 bases short, with 14 bases between. CDR3 length equals 15 residues. CDR1 is MNHNY and CDR2 is SVGAGI in the germline V gene (reference sequence). The CDR3 nucleotides read TGTGCCAGCAGTTACGGCAGGTCGACGGGAGATACGCAGTATTTT. Its protein product is CASSYGRSTGDTQYF.

This clonotype was counted ten times or more. V gene TRBV10-3 combines with J gene TRBJ2-5, with unresolved D. The V end lost 4 bases, the J end lost 2 bases, and 11 bases lay between the germline ends. The CDR3 loop spans 14 amino acids. CDR1 is ENHRY and CDR2 is SYGVKD in the germline V gene. The CDR3 DNA reads as TGTGCCATCAGTGGACCTCGAGGTCAAGAGACCCAGTACTTC. This translates into CAISGPRGQETQYF.

The sample holds many counts of this clonotype. The chain has TRBV20-1 and TRBJ2-1, with TRBD1 identical over 9 bases. With V trimmed by 8 bases and J by 6 bases, 8 bases remained unmatched. The V gene's germline CDR1 is DFQATT and CDR2 SNEGSKA (reference sequence). CDR3 length: 13 amino acids. The chain's CDR3 is CSTEMDRGNEQFF. The CDR3 DNA is TGCAGTACAGAAATGGACAGGGGCAATGAGCAGTTCTTC.

The V call is TRBV18, the J call TRBJ2-2; D not resolved. Trimming shortened V by 2 bases and J by 1 base, and 11 bases separated the two germline ends. CDR1 and CDR2 from the germline V gene are KGHSH and LQKENI. The CDR3 spans 16 residues. CDR3 protein: CASSPTWKWNTGELFF. The CDR3 DNA reads as TGTGCCAGCTCACCAACGTGGAAGTGGAACACCGGGGAGCTGTTTTTT.

This clonotype was picked up a small number of times. Here the CDR3 reads CASSQGVGLNYGYTF. The CDR3 DNA sequence: TGTGCCAGCTCTCAGGGGGTGGGCCTGAACTATGGCTACACCTTC. The chain recombines TRBV6-1 with TRBJ1-2; 7 bases map to TRBD1. Unmatched junction bases numbered 11, after V lost 8 bases and J lost 2 bases. Looked up from germline, CDR1 is MNHNS and CDR2 is SASEGT. The CDR3 is 15 residues long.

Concerning this clonotype itself: A much larger clonotype is one base distant, so this may be a read error. V usage is TRBV7-2 and J usage is TRBJ2-7; TRBD2 agrees at 11 bases. The CDR3 extends over 15 amino acids. The germline CDR1 and CDR2 sequences are SGHTA and FQGNSA. The CDR3 sequence: CAGSLGLAVPKEQYF. DNA of the CDR3: TGTGCCGGCAGCCTGGGACTAGCGGTCCCTAAGGAGCAGTACTTC.

V and J are TRBV5-1 and TRBJ2-2, with D uncertain. Between the trimmed V and J ends, which lost 9 bases and 1 base, there was a span of 13 bases. The CDR3 contains 14 residues. Germline CDR1 reads SGHRS; CDR2 reads YFSETQ. The CDR3, as DNA: TGCGCCACCACAAGCAGGCTGAACACCGGGGAGCTGTTTTTT. It translates to CATTSRLNTGELFF.

This clonotype was picked up many times. This chain links TRBV20-1 with TRBJ2-7, with 8 bases identical to TRBD2. The ends lost 0 bases at V and 0 bases at J; junction bases unmatched: 4. CDR3 length: 15 residues. Germline lookup yields CDR1 DFQATT and CDR2 SNEGSKA (reference sequence). The chain's CDR3 is CSARDSAGVSYEQYF. Written as DNA, the CDR3 is TGCAGTGCTAGAGATTCAGCGGGGGTCTCCTACGAGCAGTACTTC.

This clonotype was recorded many times. V usage is TRBV4-1 and J usage is TRBJ2-1; 10 bases map to TRBD2. V lost 5 bases and J lost 3; bases outside the gene matches: 10. Germline CDR1 and CDR2: MGHRA and YSYEKL. The CDR3 is 17 residues long. This CDR3 is CASSSQTSSGGYNEQFF. CDR3 DNA: TGCGCCAGCAGCTCCCAGACATCTAGCGGGGGCTACAATGAGCAGTTCTTC.

The chain is built from TRBV6-2 or TRBV6-3 and TRBJ1-1, with TRBD1 matching over 8 bases. Germline lookup yields CDR1 MNHEY and CDR2 SVGEGT. The CDR3 has 14 residues. J lost 6 bases, V lost 7 bases, and 10 bases had no gene match. In DNA, the CDR3 is TGTGCCAGCAATATGGACAGGGTCCTCCCTGAAGCTTTCTTT. It is translated as CASNMDRVLPEAFF.

This clonotype was seen only a few times. This may stem from a read error, because a much larger clone lies one nucleotide away. V and J are TRBV6-5 and TRBJ2-1; no firm D call. The J call may be wrong; the DNA end is better matched by TRBJ2-7. This CDR3 comprises 15 residues. Germline assignment: CDR1 MNHEY and CDR2 SVGAGI. The CDR3: CASSYSWSSYNEQYF. CDR3 DNA sequence: TGTGCCAGCAGTTACAGCTGGAGCTCCTACAATGAGCAGTACTTC.

The J gene is TRBJ2-1, the V gene TRBV5-1; 13 bases fit TRBD2. The ends lost 4 bases at V and 0 bases at J; junction bases unmatched: 7. Germline assignment: CDR1 SGHRS and CDR2 YFSETQ. This CDR3 spans 18 amino acids. The CDR3 coding sequence is TGCGCCAGCAGCCCGGGACTAGCGGGACAAAGCTCCTACAATGAGCAGTTCTTC. Protein sequence: CASSPGLAGQSSYNEQFF.

The chain combines TRBV24-1 with TRBJ2-7; D unclear. From germline, CDR1 is KGHDR and CDR2 SFDVKD. This CDR3 spans 13 amino acids. The V and J ends lost 1 base and 8 bases respectively, with 11 bases between them. The CDR3 bases are TGTGCCACCAGTGATTTAATCGGCGCCCAGCAGTACTTC. This codes for CATSDLIGAQQYF.

Details on this clonotype: A much larger clone lies a single base off, so this may be a read error. CDR3: CASSTSGARDFDYNEQYF. CDR3 in DNA: TGTGCCAGCAGCACATCCGGGGCTAGGGACTTTGACTACAATGAGCAGTACTTC. V is TRBV21-1 and J is TRBJ2-5; the table's D call, TRBD2, has no DNA check behind it. TRBV21-1 constitutes a pseudogene. The CDR3 has 18 amino acids.

This clonotype has a count of ten or more. The rearrangement joins TRBV10-3 to TRBJ1-2, with 12 bases matching TRBD1. V lost 10 bases and J lost 5; bases outside the gene matches: 11. There are 15 residues in the CDR3. The germline CDR1 and CDR2 sequences are ENHRY and SYGVKD. Written as DNA, the CDR3 is TGTGCCACCCGCTCCGGGACAGGGGGCGCTTATGGCTACACCTTC. It encodes CATRSGTGGAYGYTF.

This sequence joins TRBV27 and TRBJ2-2; TRBD2 might be the D (5 bases). The germline CDR1 and CDR2 sequences are MNHEY and SMNVEV (reference sequence). The CDR3 loop spans 13 amino acids. V shed 4 bases and J shed 6 bases, with 9 bases lying between them. The CDR3 DNA follows: TGTGCCAGCAGTTGGTACGGGGCCGGGGAGCTGTTTTTT. Translating gives CASSWYGAGELFF.

This clonotype came up many times. The chain carries TRBV7-2 and TRBJ2-1; 16 bases match TRBD2. V was pared by 7 bases and J by 10 bases, with 10 bases of the junction left unmatched. Germline-derived CDR1 and CDR2 are SGHTA and FQGNSA. The CDR3 extends over 16 amino acids. Here the CDR3 reads CASNPGTSGGAREQFF. The CDR3 DNA reads as TGTGCCAGCAACCCCGGGACTAGCGGGGGGGCAAGGGAGCAGTTCTTC.

The chain joins TRBV12-3 or TRBV12-4 to TRBJ2-2; 9 nucleotides align to TRBD1. The V gene end was trimmed by 6 bases and the J gene end by 6 bases; junction bases not matched to a gene: 2. The CDR3 totals 13 residues. The DNA for the CDR3 is TGTGCCAGCAGCCGACAGGGGGCCGGGGAGCTGTTTTTT. Translated: CASSRQGAGELFF.

V is TRBV5-4 and J is TRBJ2-3, with D possibly matching TRBD1 (6 bases). Deletions cut 0 bases from V and 4 bases from J, with 15 bases between. CDR1 and CDR2 (germline): SGHNT, YYREEE (reference sequence). CDR3 length: 16 amino acids. CDR3 DNA: TGTGCCAGCAGCTTGGCCCCAGGGGAATGGGCAGATACGCAGTATTTT. Translated, it gives CASSLAPGEWADTQYF.

This clonotype was recorded many times. The chain carries TRBV14 and TRBJ2-7; 8 bases are shared with TRBD1. The V gene end was trimmed by 3 bases and the J gene end by 2 bases; junction bases not matched to a gene: 6. From germline, CDR1 is SGHDN and CDR2 FVKESK. This CDR3 is built from 15 residues. The CDR3 DNA follows: TGTGCCAGCAGCCAGGACAGGGTCGTGCCCTACGAGCAGTACTTC. It yields the protein CASSQDRVVPYEQYF.

The V gene is TRBV6-1, the J gene TRBJ2-7; 8 bases line up with TRBD1. The CDR3 has 13 amino acids. Per the germline V gene, CDR1 is MNHNS and CDR2 is SASEGT. V shed 8 bases and J 2 bases; nucleotides not matched to a gene: 5. The CDR3 DNA sequence: TGTGCCAGCGAGGGACAGGCAACCTACGAGCAGTACTTC. Protein: CASEGQATYEQYF.

CDR3 protein: CASSPPMGRAKNIQYF. DNA of the CDR3: TGTGCCAGCTCACCCCCGATGGGTCGGGCCAAAAACATTCAGTACTTC. The genes are TRBV18 and TRBJ2-7; D is unclear. The DNA end is a closer match to TRBJ2-4, so the J assignment may be wrong. The CDR3 runs to 16 residues. Per germline, CDR1 KGHSH and CDR2 LQKENI.

The chain uses TRBV2 and TRBJ2-3, with D perhaps matching TRBD1 or TRBD2 (6 bases each). Germline lookup yields CDR1 SNHLY and CDR2 FYNNEI. The CDR3 runs 17 residues. Between the trimmed V and J ends, which lost 7 bases and 0 bases, there was a span of 20 bases. The chain's CDR3 is CASTVAGGHKSTDTQYF. The CDR3 bases are TGTGCCAGCACGGTAGCCGGGGGACATAAAAGCACAGATACGCAGTATTTT.

V usage is TRBV20-1 and J usage is TRBJ1-1, with TRBD1 matching over 9 bases. Trimming cost V 3 bases and J 2 bases; bases outside gene matches: 10. CDR1 is DFQATT and CDR2 is SNEGSKA in the germline V gene (reference sequence). The CDR3 length is 16 residues. As DNA, the CDR3 is TGCAGTGCTAGGCACCGGGACAGGGCTCCTAACACTGAAGCTTTCTTT. This encodes CSARHRDRAPNTEAFF.

This clonotype was observed many times. The chain is built from TRBV15 and TRBJ2-3; 7 nucleotides line up with TRBD1. Germline V gene data show CDR1 as LNHNV and CDR2 as YYDKDF (reference sequence). This CDR3 is built from 13 residues. The ends lost 3 bases at V and 4 bases at J; junction bases unmatched: 1. The CDR3 spells CATSRDRPDTQYF. Here the CDR3 DNA reads TGTGCCACCAGCAGGGACAGGCCAGATACGCAGTATTTT.

The genes are TRBV30 and TRBJ1-6, with a tentative D call TRBD1 (5 bases). V was cut by 5 bases and J by 0 bases, with 8 bases left in between. The germline V gene has CDR1 GTSNPN and CDR2 SVGIG (reference sequence). This CDR3 has 14 residues. The CDR3 is CAWDSSSYNSPLHF. DNA of the CDR3: TGTGCCTGGGACAGTAGCTCCTATAATTCACCCCTCCACTTT.

This clonotype was detected many times. J is TRBJ2-4 and V is TRBV20-1; D tentatively reads TRBD1 or TRBD2 (5 bases each). Per germline, CDR1 DFQATT and CDR2 SNEGSKA (reference sequence). This CDR3 comprises 13 residues. Trimming took 6 bases from V and 2 from J, leaving 11 bases between them. DNA of the CDR3: TGCAGTGCCGGGAAGGGGACCAAAAACATTCAGTACTTC. This codes for CSAGKGTKNIQYF.

V and J are TRBV4-1 and TRBJ1-4, with 9 bases identical to TRBD1. CDR3 size: 15 residues. Looked up from germline, CDR1 is MGHRA and CDR2 is YSYEKL. Germline trimming cut 5 bases from V and 8 bases from J; bases unmatched to any gene: 9. The CDR3 DNA reads as TGCGCCAGCAGCTCCACAGGGGGCGCGGAGGAAAAACTGTTTTTT. Its protein is CASSSTGGAEEKLFF.

In its sample, this clonotype was seen many times. This sequence joins TRBV5-1 and TRBJ2-3; D gene ambiguous. Germline V lookup: CDR1 SGHRS, CDR2 YFSETQ. This CDR3 comprises 15 residues. Trimming took off 0 bases at V and 5 bases at J, with 13 bases between the two ends. CDR3 coding DNA: TGCGCCAGCAGCTTGGTTTGGAATAGTGGAGATACGCAGTATTTT. Translated: CASSLVWNSGDTQYF.

The CDR3 protein is CASSLTWQGRRETQYF. The CDR3 region has the DNA TGTGCCAGCAGCTTAACGTGGCAGGGACGACGAGAGACCCAGTACTTC. The chain recombines TRBV7-2 with TRBJ2-5; either TRBD1 or TRBD2 may fit D (5 bases each). V dropped 2 bases and J dropped 4 bases, with 17 bases sitting between them. This CDR3 comprises 16 residues. Germline V gene lookup returns CDR1 SGHTA and CDR2 FQGNSA.